The clone carrying this T cell receptor beta chain came up a few times. Its antigen is currently unknown. 60 Vbeta and 13 Jbeta primers were used in PCR. Clones were sequenced by immunoSEQ multiplex PCR, and TCRdb holds only the in-frame ones, with some missing. The data hold about 140,000 clones, with nearly 10% observed a single time. The data were taken from a study of cytomegalovirus exposure and HLA in healthy donors. Whole-study context: In a previous analysis, around 110 million unique TCR beta sequences were found from 150 million to 200 million T cells.

From germline, CDR1 is SNHLY and CDR2 FYNNEI. V was cut by 5 bases and J by 6 bases, with 18 bases left in between. The CDR3 covers 15 residues. General study points: It was only CMV serostatus that was available as immune exposure information.

The chain links TRBV2 to TRBJ2-3; D remains unclear. The sample was PBMCs. This receptor was taken from a man aged 45-65 years in good health and CMV-seronegative. The CDR3 nucleotides are TGTGCCAGCAGTCCAGTACGTGCAGGATCGGATACGCAGTATTTT. Translated, it gives CASSPVRAGSDTQYF.